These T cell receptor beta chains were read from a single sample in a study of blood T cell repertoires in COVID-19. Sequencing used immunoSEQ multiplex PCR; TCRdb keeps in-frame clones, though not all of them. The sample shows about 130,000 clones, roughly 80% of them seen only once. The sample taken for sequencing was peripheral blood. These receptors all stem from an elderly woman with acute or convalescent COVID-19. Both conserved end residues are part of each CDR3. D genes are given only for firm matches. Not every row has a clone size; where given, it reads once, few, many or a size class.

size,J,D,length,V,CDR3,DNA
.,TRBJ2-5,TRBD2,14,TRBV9,CASSLGGSQETQYF,TGTGCCAGCTCCCTCGGGGGGTCCCAAGAGACCCAGTACTTC
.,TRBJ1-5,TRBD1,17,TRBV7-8,CASSLQRAGGGNQPQHF,TGTGCCAGCAGCTTACAACGGGCAGGGGGCGGCAATCAGCCCCAGCATTTT
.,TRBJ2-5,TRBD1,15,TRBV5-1,CASSSTGTGEETQYF,TGCGCCAGCAGTTCCACCGGGACAGGGGAAGAGACCCAGTACTTC
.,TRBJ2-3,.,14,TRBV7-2,CASSLLGAGDTQYF,TGTGCCAGCAGCTTATTGGGGGCGGGAGATACGCAGTATTTT
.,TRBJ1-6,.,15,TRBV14,CASSLNQDSYSPLHF,TGTGCCAGCAGCTTAAATCAAGACAGTTATTCACCCCTCCACTTT
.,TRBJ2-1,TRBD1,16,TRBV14,CASSQPVTGYWNEQFF,TGTGCCAGCAGCCAACCCGTGACAGGGTATTGGAATGAGCAGTTCTTC
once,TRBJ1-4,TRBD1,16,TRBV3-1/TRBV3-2,CASSQNTGARGGKLFF,TGTGCCAGCAGCCAAAATACAGGGGCCCGGGGGGGAAAACTGTTTTTT
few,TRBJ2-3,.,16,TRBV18,CASSPPTAGSTDTQYF,TGTGCCAGCTCACCACCGACGGCAGGTAGCACAGATACGCAGTATTTT
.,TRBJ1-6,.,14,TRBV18,CASSKSSYNSPLHF,TGTGCCAGCTCAAAGAGCTCCTATAATTCACCCCTCCACTTT
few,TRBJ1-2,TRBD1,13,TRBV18,CASSRGQGYGYTF,TGTGCCAGCTCACGGGGACAGGGGTATGGCTACACCTTC
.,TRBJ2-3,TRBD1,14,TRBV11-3,CASSSTGSTDTQYF,TGTGCCAGCAGCTCGACAGGGTCCACAGATACGCAGTATTTT
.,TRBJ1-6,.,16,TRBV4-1,CASSHEATNFDSPLHF,TGCGCCAGCAGCCATGAGGCGACGAATTTCGATTCACCCCTCCACTTT
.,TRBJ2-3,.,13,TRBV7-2,CASSLGITDTQYF,TGTGCCAGCAGCTTAGGTATCACAGATACGCAGTATTTT
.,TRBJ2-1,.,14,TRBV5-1,CASSLESRGNEQFF,TGCGCCAGCAGCTTGGAGTCCAGGGGAAATGAGCAGTTCTTC
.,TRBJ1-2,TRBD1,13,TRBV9,CASSVGTGDGYTF,TGTGCCAGCAGCGTAGGGACAGGGGATGGCTACACCTTC
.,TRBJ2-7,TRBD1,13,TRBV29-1,CSVRRTGGDEQYF,TGCAGCGTAAGAAGGACAGGGGGCGACGAGCAGTACTTC
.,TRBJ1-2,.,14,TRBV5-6,CASSLGSEGYGYTF,TGTGCCAGCAGCTTGGGCAGCGAGGGCTATGGCTACACCTTC
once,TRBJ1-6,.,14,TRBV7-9,CASSLSGYQSPLHF,TGTGCCAGCAGCTTATCAGGGTATCAATCACCCCTCCACTTT
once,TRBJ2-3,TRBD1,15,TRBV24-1,CATSHTGVFGDTQYF,TGTGCCACCAGTCATACAGGGGTTTTCGGGGATACGCAGTATTTT
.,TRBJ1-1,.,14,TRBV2,CASSAPQAYTEAFF,TGTGCCAGCAGTGCCCCACAGGCCTACACTGAAGCTTTCTTT
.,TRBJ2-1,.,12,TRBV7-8,CASSLARQEQFF,TGTGCCAGCAGCTTAGCGAGGCAGGAGCAGTTCTTC
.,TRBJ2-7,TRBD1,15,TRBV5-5,CASSLLGTGAYEQYF,TGTGCCAGCAGCTTATTGGGGACAGGGGCCTACGAGCAGTACTTC
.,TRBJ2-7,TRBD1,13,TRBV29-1,CSALTGIPREQYF,TGCAGCGCCCTGACAGGGATTCCCCGCGAGCAGTACTTC
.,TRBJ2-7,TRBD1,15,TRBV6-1,CASSEPPGQAYEQYF,TGTGCCAGCAGTGAACCACCGGGACAGGCCTACGAGCAGTACTTC
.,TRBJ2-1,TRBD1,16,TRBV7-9,CASSLGRDSPYNEQFF,TGTGCCAGCAGCTTGGGTCGGGACAGCCCCTACAATGAGCAGTTCTTC
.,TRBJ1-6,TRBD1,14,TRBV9,CASSIRTGQSPLHF,TGTGCCAGCAGCATCCGGACAGGACAATCACCCCTCCACTTT
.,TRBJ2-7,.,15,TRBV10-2,CASSDRQESSYEQYF,TGCGCCAGCAGTGACAGACAGGAAAGCTCCTACGAGCAGTACTTC
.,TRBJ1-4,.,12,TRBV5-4,CASSLDYEKLFF,TGTGCCAGCAGCTTGGACTATGAAAAACTGTTTTTT
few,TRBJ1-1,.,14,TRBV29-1,CSAPNTGTNTEAFF,TGCAGCGCCCCGAACACAGGGACCAACACTGAAGCTTTCTTT